A single sample gave rise to the 32 T cell receptor beta chains below, sequenced in a study of blood T cell repertoires in COVID-19. Some clones are missing from TCRdb's copy, which holds only in-frame ones; the method was immunoSEQ multiplex PCR. The sample lists a few hundred thousand clones, 89% seen once, with under 7.5% in the top ten. The sample comprised peripheral blood. Receptors were obtained from a man between 18 and 35 years old who had recovered from COVID-19.

This clone was recorded only once. The chain joins TRBV6-5 to TRBJ1-2; D ambiguous. This CDR3 is 11 amino acids long. Looked up from germline, CDR1 is MNHEY and CDR2 is SVGAGI. V dropped 6 bases and J dropped 8 bases, with 10 bases sitting between them. In nucleotides, the CDR3 is TGTGCCAGCAGCGCCGCAGGCGGCTACACCTTC. Translating gives CASSAAGGYTF.

The chain joins TRBV2 to TRBJ2-3; maybe TRBD1 (5 bases). CDR3 length: 14 amino acids. V gave up 7 bases and J gave up 2 bases, with 13 bases separating them. The germline gives CDR1 SNHLY, CDR2 FYNNEI. Here the CDR3 DNA reads TGTGCCAGCACCGGACAACTCGCCACAGATACGCAGTATTTT. Translating gives CASTGQLATDTQYF. Full variable domain (rest looked up from reference TRBV2 and TRBJ2-3): EPEVTQTPSHQVTQMGQEVILRCVPISNHLYFYWYRQILGQKVEFLVSFYNNEISEKSEIFDDQFSVERPDGSNFTLKIRSTKLEDSAMYFCASTGQLATDTQYFGPGTRLTVL.

The chain recombines TRBV3-1 (or the pseudogene TRBV3-2) with TRBJ2-7; 11 positions agree with TRBD2. From germline, CDR1 is LGHDT and CDR2 YNNKEL (reference sequence). CDR3 length: 15 residues. V was clipped by 6 bases and J by 1 base; unmatched bases: 5. CDR3: CASSTGLAGSYEQYF. The CDR3 DNA is TGTGCCAGCAGTACCGGACTAGCGGGTTCCTACGAGCAGTACTTC.

The rearrangement joins TRBV14 to TRBJ2-7; 8 nucleotides agree with TRBD2. The CDR3 runs to 13 residues. The V segment lost 3 bases and the J segment 4 bases; nucleotides outside the gene matches: 2. Germline V gives CDR1 SGHDN, CDR2 FVKESK. This chain's CDR3 is CASSQGLVYEQYF. The DNA of the CDR3 is TGTGCCAGCAGCCAGGGACTAGTATACGAGCAGTACTTC. Looking up the rest from reference TRBV14 and TRBJ2-7 gives the full variable domain: EAGVTQFPSHSVIEKGQTVTLRCDPISGHDNLYWYRRVMGKEIKFLLHFVKESKQDESGMPNNRFLAERTGGTYSTLKVQPAELEDSGVYFCASSQGLVYEQYFGPGTRLTVT.

About this clone itself: The sample carries other DNA sequences with the same CDR3. This rearrangement joins TRBV20-1 to TRBJ2-1; D not certain. The CDR3 spans 10 residues. Trimming took off 5 bases at V and 8 bases at J, with 7 bases between the two ends. Germline CDR1 and CDR2: DFQATT and SNEGSKA (reference sequence). The DNA for the CDR3 is TGCAGTGCTCGACTGGATGAGCAGTTCTTC. The encoded protein is CSARLDEQFF.

This clone occurred once. CDR3 amino acids: CASSLTSSNQPQHF. Here the CDR3 DNA reads TGTGCCAGCAGCTTGACATCTAGCAATCAGCCCCAGCATTTT. The chain carries TRBV7-2 and TRBJ1-5; D is unclear. The V end lost 3 bases, the J end lost 0 bases, and 6 bases lay between the germline ends. The CDR3 spans 14 residues. CDR1 SGHTA and CDR2 FQGNSA come from the germline V gene.

The chain combines TRBV27 with TRBJ2-2; D possibly corresponds to TRBD2 (6 bases). Trimming took off 8 bases at V and 0 bases at J, with 16 bases between the two ends. CDR1 MNHEY and CDR2 SMNVEV come from the germline V gene (reference sequence). The CDR3 is 16 residues long. The CDR3 DNA reads TGTGCCAGCGGGGGGATTCTGTTCGCGAACACCGGGGAGCTGTTTTTT. This gives the protein CASGGILFANTGELFF.

The CDR3 region is CASSLVGGGKAYEQYF. As DNA, the CDR3 is TGTGCCAGCAGCTTGGTGGGGGGAGGCAAAGCCTACGAGCAGTACTTC. The V gene is TRBV5-4, the J gene TRBJ2-7; weak D call: TRBD2 (6 bases). With 0 bases removed from V and 2 bases from J, the gap between germline ends came to 15 bases. The CDR3 has 16 residues. Germline V lookup: CDR1 SGHNT, CDR2 YYREEE (reference sequence).

The chain combines TRBV13 with TRBJ1-1, with D possibly TRBD1 on 5 matching bases. Germline CDR1 is PRHDT and CDR2 is FYEKMQ (reference sequence). The CDR3 is 15 residues long. V gave up 5 bases and J gave up 0 bases, with 13 bases separating them. CDR3 DNA sequence: TGTGCCAGCAGCCCTCGGGGCGGGGTGAACACTGAAGCTTTCTTT. This codes for CASSPRGGVNTEAFF.

The chain uses TRBV4-3 and TRBJ1-1; D is undetermined. Trimming left V 0 bases short and J 1 base short, with 9 bases between. CDR1 and CDR2 (germline): LGHNA, YSLEER. The CDR3 extends over 15 amino acids. This CDR3 is CASSQEGGQNTEAFF. CDR3 nucleotide sequence: TGCGCCAGCAGCCAAGAGGGAGGGCAGAACACTGAAGCTTTCTTT.

The gene calls are TRBV7-2 and TRBJ1-2; the D gene is possibly TRBD1 (6 bases). V was trimmed by 4 bases and J by 0 bases, leaving 18 bases between them. Germline V gene data show CDR1 as SGHTA and CDR2 as FQGNSA. This CDR3 has 17 residues. Here the CDR3 DNA reads TGTGCCAGCAGCTACTCCGGGACAACATTAACTAACTATGGCTACACCTTC. Translated, it gives CASSYSGTTLTNYGYTF.

This chain connects TRBV5-4 to TRBJ2-7, with TRBD2 matching 15 bases. CDR1 and CDR2 (germline): SGHNT, YYREEE (reference sequence). The CDR3 has 15 amino acids. The J segment lost 6 bases and the V segment lost 4 bases, leaving 5 bases of the junction unmatched. The DNA for the CDR3 is TGTGCCAGCAGCCCGGGACTAGCGGGAGGCCTCGAGCAGTACTTC. Amino acid sequence: CASSPGLAGGLEQYF.

The chain is built from TRBV11-2 and TRBJ2-7; 8 nucleotides align to TRBD1. J gave up 2 bases and V 5 bases, and 8 bases lay outside the gene matches. Germline lookup yields CDR1 SGHAT and CDR2 FQNNGV. The CDR3 sequence is 15 residues long. The CDR3 nucleotides read TGTGCCAGCAGCCCCCTGACAGGGGCCGCCTACGAGCAGTACTTC. Amino acids: CASSPLTGAAYEQYF.

The DNA of the CDR3 is TGCGCCAGCAGCCTGGGGGGCCTAGCGGGGAAGCGGGATACGCAGTATTTT. This translates into CASSLGGLAGKRDTQYF. This chain connects TRBV4-1 to TRBJ2-3; 9 nucleotides agree with TRBD2. Germline loops: CDR1 MGHRA, CDR2 YSYEKL. The CDR3 is made up of 17 amino acids. V was pared by 4 bases and J by 6 bases, with 14 bases of the junction left unmatched.

The V and J genes are TRBV19 and TRBJ1-1; D gene uncertain. Trimming took off 6 bases at V and 3 bases at J, with 17 bases between the two ends. The CDR3 is 15 residues long. The germline CDR1 and CDR2 sequences are LNHDA and SQIVND (reference sequence). CDR3 in amino acids: CASSLEGGRDTEAFF. The DNA of the CDR3 is TGTGCCAGTAGCCTAGAAGGAGGGAGGGACACTGAAGCTTTCTTT.

This sequence joins TRBV14 and TRBJ1-1, with TRBD1 matching 7 bases. Germline assignment: CDR1 SGHDN and CDR2 FVKESK. J gave up 4 bases and V 1 base, and 3 bases lay outside the gene matches. The CDR3 runs 14 residues. In DNA, the CDR3 is TGTGCCAGCAGCCAAGGGGGGACAGCCACTGAAGCTTTCTTT. Translation gives CASSQGGTATEAFF.

This rearrangement joins TRBV12-3 or TRBV12-4 to TRBJ2-7; D gene unclear. With 6 bases removed from V and 2 bases from J, the gap between germline ends came to 5 bases. This CDR3 spans 11 amino acids. The CDR3 DNA reads TGTGCCAGCAGCTACGCCTACGAGCAGTACTTC. Its translation is CASSYAYEQYF.

V is TRBV9 and J is TRBJ2-3; 12 nucleotides match TRBD2. The trim removed 2 bases at V and 4 bases at J, leaving 2 bases unmatched. This CDR3 is built from 15 residues. The germline V gene has CDR1 SGDLS and CDR2 YYNGEE. CDR3 amino acids: CASSVTSGRADTQYF. The CDR3 DNA sequence: TGTGCCAGCAGCGTGACTAGCGGGAGAGCAGATACGCAGTATTTT.

The chain carries TRBV28 and TRBJ2-3; 8 bases align to TRBD1. V lost 3 bases to trimming and J lost 9 bases; unmatched junction nucleotides: 2. The germline V gene has CDR1 MDHEN and CDR2 SYDVKM. The CDR3 runs to 12 residues. In DNA form, the CDR3 reads TGTGCCAGCAGTTTGCGACAGGGGACGCAGTATTTT. As protein: CASSLRQGTQYF.

The rearrangement uses TRBV6-5 and TRBJ1-3; 10 nucleotides match TRBD1. V shed 6 bases and J 6 bases; nucleotides not matched to a gene: 8. The CDR3 runs 15 residues. The germline gives CDR1 MNHEY, CDR2 SVGAGI. The CDR3 here is CASRAGDRGKNTIYF. DNA of the CDR3: TGTGCCAGCAGGGCGGGGGACAGGGGTAAAAACACCATATATTTT.

CDR3 amino acids: CAIQNPMNTEAFF. For the CDR3, the DNA is TGTGCCATACAAAACCCCATGAACACTGAAGCTTTCTTT. V usage is TRBV2 and J usage is TRBJ1-1; D call uncertain. CDR1 and CDR2 from the germline V gene are SNHLY and FYNNEI. The CDR3 covers 13 residues. V lost 10 bases and J 0 bases, leaving 12 bases between the germline ends.

For the CDR3, the DNA is TGTGCCAGCAGTTTGGCCGGGAGTTATGGCTACACCTTC. Translating gives CASSLAGSYGYTF. This chain joins TRBV12-3 or TRBV12-4 and TRBJ1-2; D gene unclear. Trimming left V 3 bases short and J 5 bases short, with 10 bases between. This CDR3 region has 13 residues.

The genes are TRBV5-1 and TRBJ2-3; no definite D call. Germline loops: CDR1 SGHRS, CDR2 YFSETQ. V shed 4 bases and J shed 1 base, with 16 bases lying between them. The CDR3 runs 16 residues. The CDR3 sequence is CASSLINEVGTDTQYF. The CDR3 region has the DNA TGCGCCAGCAGCCTCATAAATGAGGTTGGCACAGATACGCAGTATTTT.

V is TRBV5-6 and J is TRBJ1-5; TRBD1 matches 11 bases. The trim removed 7 bases at V and 8 bases at J, leaving 8 bases unmatched. Germline-derived CDR1 and CDR2 are SGHDT and YYEEEE. CDR3 length: 14 amino acids. CDR3 residues: CASSGTGGKEPQHF. The CDR3 bases are TGTGCCAGCTCCGGGACAGGGGGTAAAGAGCCCCAGCATTTT.

The J gene is TRBJ1-2, the V gene TRBV2; TRBD1 matches 7 bases. With 8 bases clipped from V and 3 bases from J, the junction kept 3 bases outside the gene matches. The CDR3 sequence is 12 residues long. Germline CDR1 reads SNHLY; CDR2 reads FYNNEI. CDR3 region: CASGGTDYGYTF. The CDR3 DNA follows: TGTGCCAGCGGCGGGACAGACTATGGCTACACCTTC.

The chain is built from TRBV6-4 and TRBJ1-1, with 8 bases aligning to TRBD1. CDR3 length: 16 residues. The V and J ends lost 1 base and 1 base, in that order; junction bases with no gene match: 5. The germline gives CDR1 MRHNA, CDR2 SNTAGT. The CDR3 sequence is CASSDLPGQANTEAFF. CDR3 nucleotide sequence: TGTGCCAGCAGTGACTTACCGGGACAGGCGAACACTGAAGCTTTCTTT.

V usage is TRBV19 and J usage is TRBJ2-1, with TRBD2 identical over 7 bases. The germline V gene encodes CDR1 LNHDA and CDR2 SQIVND (reference sequence). The V and J ends lost 6 bases and 15 bases, in that order; junction bases with no gene match: 11. This CDR3 has 12 residues. The CDR3 bases are TGTGCCAGTAGCGGCTCAAGTAGCGGGCGGTTCTTC. Its protein is CASSGSSSGRFF.

CDR3 in amino acids: CASRGTGGYTF. Written as DNA, the CDR3 is TGTGCCAGCAGGGGGACAGGGGGCTACACCTTC. The chain has TRBV2 and TRBJ1-2; 9 nucleotides agree with TRBD1. Trimming took 6 bases from V and 8 from J; bases not matched to a gene: 1. The CDR3 spans 11 residues. Germline CDR1 and CDR2: SNHLY and FYNNEI.

The chain is built from TRBV18 and TRBJ2-1, with D maybe TRBD2 (6 bases). The CDR3 contains 17 residues. Germline values: CDR1 KGHSH, CDR2 LQKENI. Trimming shortened V by 4 bases and J by 2 bases, and 18 bases separated the two germline ends. The CDR3 loop reads CASSLPGEAAAYNEQFF. The CDR3 DNA sequence: TGTGCCAGCTCACTGCCCGGGGAGGCGGCAGCCTACAATGAGCAGTTCTTC.

The chain links TRBV6-6 to TRBJ1-2, with 9 bases that match TRBD1. V shed 5 bases, J shed 5 bases, and the junction held 15 bases outside the gene matches. Germline V gives CDR1 MNHNY, CDR2 SVGAGI (reference sequence). The CDR3 contains 17 residues. This CDR3 reads CASSQRQDRGINYGYTF. The CDR3 bases are TGTGCCAGCAGTCAGAGGCAGGACAGGGGTATTAATTATGGCTACACCTTC.

This chain joins TRBV27 and TRBJ2-7; D is perhaps TRBD1 (5 bases). Germline V gene lookup returns CDR1 MNHEY and CDR2 SMNVEV (reference sequence). This CDR3 is built from 15 residues. Trimming removed 0 bases at V and 3 bases at J, with 12 bases between. The CDR3 coding sequence is TGTGCCAGCAGTTTATCTTGGGTCGGACACTACGAGCAGTACTTC. Translation gives CASSLSWVGHYEQYF.

The chain uses TRBV5-1 and TRBJ2-2; 7 nucleotides match TRBD2. The germline CDR1 and CDR2 sequences are SGHRS and YFSETQ. The V gene end was trimmed by 0 bases and the J gene end by 5 bases; junction bases not matched to a gene: 7. The CDR3 contains 16 residues. CDR3 sequence (DNA): TGCGCCAGCAGCTTGGATGCCGGGGGAGGGACCGGGGAGCTGTTTTTT. Amino acids: CASSLDAGGGTGELFF.